What follows are 2 T cell receptor beta chains derived from one specimen sequenced in a study of shared clonotypes between healthy human individuals. Clones were read by immunoSEQ multiplex PCR, and TCRdb kept only the in-frame ones, dropping some. In the table there are 190,000 or so clones, approximately 60% of which are singletons. Sequenced input: memory CD4+ T cells sorted from blood. Subset given: CD45RA-negative fraction. The receptors derive from a young man in good health.

There are a few counts of this clone. The chain has TRBV30 and TRBJ1-2; D possibly corresponds to TRBD1 (5 bases). The CDR3 consists of 11 residues. V shed 4 bases and J shed 8 bases, with 11 bases lying between them. Germline V gives CDR1 GTSNPN, CDR2 SVGIG (reference sequence). The CDR3 sequence: CAWTTGLGYTF. As DNA, the CDR3 is TGTGCCTGGACCACAGGTTTAGGCTACACCTTC.

The V and J genes are TRBV6-1 and TRBJ1-1, with D possibly being TRBD1 (5 bases). This CDR3 region has 13 residues. Trimming cost V 2 bases and J 11 bases, with 15 bases left between them. CDR1 MNHNS and CDR2 SASEGT come from the germline V gene. In DNA form, the CDR3 reads TGTGCCAGCAGTGAAAGGGGACTTTCACTTGCTTTCTTT. Translation: CASSERGLSLAFF.